This T cell receptor (beta chain) came from a study of OX40 agonist ivuxolimab in advanced cancers. Turning to the overall study: The costimulatory receptor OX40 (CD134) was targeted by ivuxolimab, a fully human IgG2 agonistic monoclonal antibody. Intravenous ivuxolimab was administered to patients every 2 weeks at six dose levels: 0.01, 0.1, 0.3, 1.5, 3 and 10 mg/kg. Patients were allowed to have had prior anti-PD-1, anti-PD-L1 or anti-CTLA-4 therapy, and approximately 41% of the dose-escalation patients had previously received checkpoint inhibitors. Of the approximately 50 dose-escalation patients, hepatocellular carcinoma was present in approximately 20, melanoma in around 15, renal cell carcinoma in 9 and head and neck cancer in 9. The point of sequencing TCRbeta in the periphery was to test whether ivuxolimab changed TCR sequence diversity and drove clonal T-cell expansion. The dose-escalation cohort was 82.7% male with a mean age of about 65 years, ranging from roughly 23 to 90. The paper reports the monotherapy dose-escalation portion (N of about 47 patients) of the phase I ivuxolimab trial. Three dose-escalation patients achieved partial responses, one with hepatocellular carcinoma and two with cutaneous melanoma.

Remarks on this clone: Its antigen is currently not known. No qualities accompany the bases; no much larger clone lies one base away.

Genomic DNA was isolated from the sorted cells so that the TCRbeta CDR3 region could be sequenced. TCRbeta CDR3 regions were sequenced using the immunoSEQ Assay. TCRdb took over this immuneACCESS table, retaining in-frame rearrangements with V and J assigned. Such tables are incomplete; in checked studies, under half of the missing clones stem from an unresolved V gene, and the remainder is unexplained. Within this sample are 23,000 or so clones, with 80% to 85% of them counted one time only. Roughly 15% of the sample belongs to the ten largest clones. The trial excluded patients who had a history of autoimmune disease or who were on systemic immunosuppression. In every dose cohort, peripheral blood was drawn for TCR sequencing at baseline, cycle 4 day 1, and cycle 7 day 1. Samples came from an open-label, multicenter, first-in-human phase I dose-escalation trial of ivuxolimab. Adults with locally advanced or metastatic head and neck squamous cell, hepatocellular, melanoma or renal cell carcinoma were enrolled in the trial. CD4+ and CD8+ T cells were sorted separately from peripheral blood before TCR sequencing.

The paper's findings and limits, for the study overall: After ivuxolimab, CD8+ T cells had more expanded clones than CD4+ T cells on average. Low levels of normalized T-cell clonal expansion were also seen in some nonresponding patients. Partial responders in the 0.1-3.0 mg/kg groups had among the lowest normalized peripheral clonal expansion, especially among CD8+ T cells. At doses from 0.1 to 3.0 mg/kg, clonal expansion was seen in both CD4+ and CD8+ blood T cells between baseline and week 6. Which antigens the clonally expanded peripheral T cells were specific for was not determined.

The CDR3 contains 15 residues, cysteine and phenylalanine counted. The kept DNA is CDR3 alone, 45 bases in frame from the first base. The germline V gene (reference sequence) sets CDR1 to SEHNR and CDR2 to FQNEAQ. From V the trimming removes 5 bases and from J it removes 0 bases, while the gene matches leave 7 bases of the junction unaccounted for. This sequence was found in an adult with an advanced solid tumor such as melanoma, head and neck, liver or kidney cancer. The sequence is built from TRBV7-9 and TRBJ2-7, with 7 bases matching TRBD1. The sequencing here drew on CD4+ or CD8+ T cells sorted from blood, taken in a trial of the OX40 agonist ivuxolimab. Read as DNA, the sequence is TGTGCCAGCAGCCCTGGACAGGACCTCTCCTACGAGCAGTACTTC. Translated, this is CASSPGQDLSYEQYF.